This is a list of T cell receptor beta chains from one sample in a study of T cells in Graves' hyperthyroidism and ophthalmopathy. One entry per CDR3 protein, called by TCRdb with MiXCR from the multiplex PCR reads. The profile shows about 96,000 distinct CDR3 sequences, over 50% of them singletons. Sample: blood. The source is a woman aged 40 to 55 with Graves' hyperthyroidism. Each CDR3 is given with its conserved first and last residue. D genes are given only for firm matches. Clone size is not always given. Where it is, it says once, few, many or a class for expanded clones.

size	D	V	J	CDR3	DNA
.	TRBD2	TRBV7-2	TRBJ2-5	CASSLPLAGVRETQYF	TGTGCCAGCAGCCTCCCCCTAGCGGGAGTCAGGGAGACCCAGTACTTC
many	TRBD1	TRBV20-1	TRBJ1-2	CSAAGTGAYGYTF	TGCAGTGCTGCCGGGACAGGAGCCTATGGCTACACCTTC
.	TRBD1	TRBV25-1	TRBJ1-2	CASSPQGAGYGYTF	TGTGCCAGCTCACCGCAGGGGGCGGGCTATGGCTACACCTTC
many	TRBD2	TRBV7-2	TRBJ2-5	CASSLAGTSGIITETQYF	TGTGCCAGCAGCTTAGCCGGAACTAGCGGGATAATCACGGAGACCCAGTACTTC
.	TRBD2	TRBV7-9	TRBJ2-5	CASSQDMAGGGETQYF	TGTGCCAGCAGCCAAGATATGGCGGGGGGCGGGGAGACCCAGTACTTC
many	.	TRBV9	TRBJ1-1	CASSVAGHTRAFF	TGTGCCAGCAGCGTAGCAGGACACACCAGGGCTTTCTTT
many	.	TRBV5-8	TRBJ2-7	CASSLDWGSYEQYF	TGTGCCAGCAGCTTGGACTGGGGTTCCTACGAGCAGTACTTC
.	TRBD1	TRBV7-2	TRBJ2-7	CASSSADRGMCGYEQYF	TGTGCCAGCAGCTCAGCGGACAGGGGAATGTGTGGCTACGAGCAGTACTTC
.	.	TRBV24-1	TRBJ1-1	CATSDSPGGNTEACF	TGTGCCACCAGTGATTCACCAGGCGGAAACACTGAAGCTTGCTTT
many	.	TRBV20-1	TRBJ1-1	CSARPLVAQSTEAFF	TGCAGTGCTAGACCCCTGGTGGCCCAAAGCACTGAAGCTTTCTTT
many	.	TRBV19	TRBJ1-1	CATEGNTEAFF	TGTGCCACTGAGGGGAACACTGAAGCTTTCTTT
.	.	TRBV4-1	TRBJ1-5	CASSQDEAGGADTQHF	TGCGCCAGCAGCCAAGATGAGGCCGGCGGGGCAGATACGCAGCATTTT
.	.	TRBV12-3/TRBV12-4	TRBJ2-3	CASTPTTSTDTQYF	TGTGCCAGCACCCCCACCACTAGCACAGATACGCAGTATTTT
.	TRBD1	TRBV7-9	TRBJ1-2	CASSLGDRVAVKADYTF	TGTGCCAGCAGCTTAGGGGACAGGGTGGCTGTCAAAGCGGACTACACCTTC
.	.	TRBV7-2	TRBJ1-2	CASSSRPGGAGYTF	TGTGCCAGCAGCTCGAGGCCCGGGGGGGCTGGCTACACCTTC
many	TRBD2	TRBV7-8	TRBJ2-5	CASSFSGSGPGETQYF	TGTGCCAGCAGCTTTAGCGGGAGCGGTCCAGGGGAGACCCAGTACTTC
.	.	TRBV20-1	TRBJ2-5	CSARETGETQYF	TGCAGTGCTAGGGAAACAGGGGAGACCCAGTACTTC
.	.	TRBV29-1	TRBJ2-6	CSVTGVGPYVLTF	TGCAGCGTCACGGGAGTGGGCCCCTACGTCCTGACTTTC
.	.	TRBV7-9	TRBJ1-1	CAGSSGLMNTEAFF	TGTGCCGGCAGCTCGGGACTTATGAACACTGAAGCTTTCTTT
many	TRBD1	TRBV6-1	TRBJ2-2	CATDTGVNTGELFF	TGTGCCACCGACACAGGGGTAAACACCGGGGAGCTGTTTTTT
many	TRBD2	TRBV7-8	TRBJ2-2	CASSLDFLAGDTGELFF	TGTGCCAGCAGCTTAGATTTCCTAGCGGGAGACACCGGGGAGCTGTTTTTT
few	TRBD1	TRBV5-6	TRBJ1-2	CASSLIQGANYGYTF	TGTGCCAGCAGCTTGATACAGGGGGCGAACTATGGCTACACCTTC
many	.	TRBV28	TRBJ1-1	CASNLRRTEAFF	TGTGCCAGCAATCTGAGGAGGACTGAAGCTTTCTTT
once	TRBD2	TRBV5-1	TRBJ2-2	CASSLKLPWTSGGTGELFF	TGCGCCAGCAGTTTAAAGCTCCCATGGACTAGCGGGGGCACCGGGGAGCTGTTTTTT
.	TRBD2	TRBV6-1	TRBJ2-1	CASEGTSGRIEQFF	TGTGCCAGCGAAGGGACTAGCGGGAGGATAGAGCAGTTCTTC
many	.	TRBV6-2/TRBV6-3	TRBJ2-5	CASSYRRQTEETQYF	TGTGCCAGCAGTTACCGTAGGCAGACAGAAGAGACCCAGTACTTC
.	.	TRBV4-1	TRBJ1-1	CASSAQGLPNTEAFF	TGCGCCAGCAGCGCCCAGGGGCTGCCGAACACTGAAGCTTTCTTT
.	TRBD2	TRBV7-3	TRBJ2-7	CASSFLAGGPEQYF	TGTGCCAGCAGCTTCCTAGCGGGAGGGCCCGAGCAGTACTTC
.	TRBD2	TRBV7-9	TRBJ2-5	CASSPRLGLAGRRETQYF	TGTGCCAGCAGTCCGCGACTTGGACTAGCGGGACGAAGAGAGACCCAGTACTTC
many	.	TRBV7-2	TRBJ2-7	CASSLMSDGIYEQYF	TGTGCCAGCAGCCTGATGTCGGACGGAATCTACGAGCAGTACTTC
.	TRBD1	TRBV7-2	TRBJ1-2	CASSGGGLTGGVYGYTF	TGTGCCAGCAGTGGCGGGGGGTTGACAGGGGGCGTGTATGGCTACACCTTC
once	.	TRBV7-2	TRBJ2-2	CASSFGTTGELFF	TGTGCCAGCAGCTTCGGGACCACCGGAGAGCTGTTTTTT
many	TRBD2	TRBV6-5	TRBJ2-7	CASRLSGRRVEQYF	TGTGCCAGCAGACTTAGCGGGAGGAGAGTCGAGCAGTACTTC
.	TRBD1	TRBV29-1	TRBJ1-6	CSVGAGGYSPLHF	TGCAGCGTTGGGGCAGGGGGCTATTCACCCCTCCACTTT
.	TRBD2	TRBV29-1	TRBJ2-7	CSFAGGYEQYF	TGCAGCTTCGCGGGAGGCTACGAGCAGTACTTC
.	.	TRBV4-1	TRBJ2-7	CASSSTGEAGQYF	TGTGCCAGCAGCTCCACAGGGGAGGCCGGGCAGTACTTC